This T cell receptor beta chain was documented in a study of yellow fever vaccine responses in identical twins. General observations from the study: On the reported evidence, twins' vaccine T cell responses seemed partly convergent and partly personalized.

The length of the CDR3 is 11 residues. Trimming shortened V by 6 bases and J by 6 bases, and 9 bases separated the two germline ends. Per germline, CDR1 DFQATT and CDR2 SNEGSKA (reference sequence). TCRdb analysed the RT-PCR reads with MiXCR anew, one entry per CDR3 protein. The sample yields some 960 distinct CDR3 sequences, approximately 80% seen once. About this clonotype: Antigen unknown.

This sequence was found in a female donor who received the yellow fever vaccine. The rearrangement links TRBV20-1 to TRBJ1-5; no clear D. The input for sequencing was T cells from blood (PBMCs), unsorted or a sorted subset (not recorded which), taken before or after yellow fever vaccination (not recorded which). This CDR3 is CSAGAAQPQHF. CDR3 in DNA: TGCAGTGCCGGAGCTGCTCAGCCCCAGCATTTT.